A selection of T cell receptor beta chains follows, all from one sample in a study of blood T cell repertoires in COVID-19. Sequencing used immunoSEQ multiplex PCR; TCRdb keeps in-frame clones, though not all of them. The sample lists 85,000 to 95,000 clones, around 90% occurring once. Input material: peripheral blood. The receptors shown here come from a woman aged 45-60 years in a cohort sampled during active COVID-19. The CDR3 runs from the conserved cysteine through the conserved F or W. Each record gives: clone size, D gene, V gene, J gene, CDR3 DNA, CDR3 protein. A D gene is named only where the DNA matches it firmly. Only part of the rows carry a size: once, few, many, or a class if the clone is expanded.

>once|TRBD1|TRBV2|TRBJ1-2
TGTGCCAGCACTTTGGACAGGGGGATAGCTATTCCAAGCTACACCTTC
CASTLDRGIAIPSYTF
>.|TRBD1|TRBV11-1|TRBJ2-3
TGTGCCAGCAGCTTAGCGATGGGACAGGGGGTATCAGATACGCAGTATTTT
CASSLAMGQGVSDTQYF
>.|.|TRBV5-1|TRBJ2-3
TGCGCCAGCAGCTTCTCTAGCGAGAGTACGCAGTATTTT
CASSFSSESTQYF
>.|TRBD2|TRBV3-1/TRBV3-2|TRBJ2-5
TGTGCCAGCAGCCAAGCGAGCGGGGGGGCAATAGAGACCCAGTACTTC
CASSQASGGAIETQYF
>.|TRBD1|TRBV28|TRBJ1-3
TGTGCCAGCGGAGAGACACAGGGGGCTGGACACACCATATATTTT
CASGETQGAGHTIYF
>.|TRBD1|TRBV7-9|TRBJ2-2
TGTGCCAGCAGCTTGAGTCAGGGGGCCGGGGAGCTGTTTTTT
CASSLSQGAGELFF
>.|.|TRBV6-1|TRBJ2-3
TGTGCCAGCAGTGAAGGGCTCCCCGCAGATACGCAGTATTTT
CASSEGLPADTQYF
>few|TRBD2|TRBV7-8|TRBJ2-1
TGTGCCAGCAGAACGAGCGGGAGTTTCGGTAATGAGCAGTTCTTC
CASRTSGSFGNEQFF
>.|TRBD2|TRBV11-2|TRBJ2-3
TGTGCCAGCAGCTTATTCGCGGGAGAGAGAGATACGCAGTATTTT
CASSLFAGERDTQYF
>.|TRBD1|TRBV19|TRBJ1-3
TGTGCCAGTAGTATCACCCCGACAGGGGGTGGAAACACCATATATTTT
CASSITPTGGGNTIYF
>.|TRBD1|TRBV9|TRBJ2-1
TGTGCCAGCAGCGTAGCGAAGCAGGGGGCGCTTAATGAGCAGTTCTTC
CASSVAKQGALNEQFF
>.|TRBD1|TRBV4-2|TRBJ2-7
TGTGCCAGCAGCCAAGATTTGGGACAGGGCTACGAGCAGTACTTC
CASSQDLGQGYEQYF
>.|TRBD2|TRBV5-1|TRBJ2-1
TGCGCCAGCAGCCCACCCGGGACTAGCGGGTTGACCTCCTACAATGAGCAGTTCTTC
CASSPPGTSGLTSYNEQFF
>once|TRBD1|TRBV30|TRBJ2-7
TGTGCCTGGAGCCGGCAAGGACAGGGTTCAAGACAGTACTTC
CAWSRQGQGSRQYF
>.|.|TRBV10-3|TRBJ1-1
TGTGCCATCAGCAAGATACAGAAGAACACTGAAGCTTTCTTT
CAISKIQKNTEAFF
>.|TRBD1|TRBV9|TRBJ1-3
TGTGCCAGCAGCGCAACAGGGGACTCTGGAAACACCATATATTTT
CASSATGDSGNTIYF
>.|TRBD2|TRBV7-2|TRBJ2-7
TGTGCCAGCAGCTTAAGCGGCGGGAGGGTTGAGGCCGAGCAGTACTTC
CASSLSGGRVEAEQYF
>.|.|TRBV19|TRBJ1-2
TGTGCCAGTGGCCCCTCGGGTAACTATGGCTACACCTTC
CASGPSGNYGYTF
>once|.|TRBV28|TRBJ2-2
TGTGCCAGCAGGGCTACCGGGGAGCTGTTTTTT
CASRATGELFF
>.|.|TRBV6-6|TRBJ2-3
TGTGCCAGCAGCCTCTCAGATACGCAGTATTTT
CASSLSDTQYF
>.|TRBD1|TRBV7-9|TRBJ1-2
TGTGCCAGCAGCCCCCGCGGACAGGCGCGGGATGGCTACACCTTC
CASSPRGQARDGYTF
>.|.|TRBV6-1|TRBJ2-2
TGTGCCAGCAGTGAACGGAGGGCCACGGGGGAGCTGTTTTTT
CASSERRATGELFF
>.|TRBD1|TRBV5-1|TRBJ1-2
TGCGCCAGCAGCTTGGCGGTCGAGACAGGGAATGTGTACGGCTACACCTTC
CASSLAVETGNVYGYTF
>.|.|TRBV19|TRBJ2-2
TGTGCCAGTAGTATATCGGGACTCCACACCGGGGAGCTGTTTTTT
CASSISGLHTGELFF
>.|.|TRBV11-2|TRBJ2-3
TGTGCCAGCAGCTTAGAGCTGGGCAGGGCCCTGGGAGATACGCAGTATTTT
CASSLELGRALGDTQYF
>few|TRBD2|TRBV30|TRBJ2-2
TGTGCCTGGAGTGCCCGGGGGGGGCGCACCGGGGAGCTGTTTTTT
CAWSARGGRTGELFF
>.|TRBD2|TRBV7-9|TRBJ2-3
TGTGCCCGTGGGGTGGCGGGAGGAACCACAGATACGCAGTATTTT
CARGVAGGTTDTQYF
>.|.|TRBV28|TRBJ2-3
TGTGCCAGCAGTTCCCCTAGGACAGACCCTACTCGCACAGATACGCAGTATTTT
CASSSPRTDPTRTDTQYF
>once|.|TRBV6-5|TRBJ1-2
TGTGCCAGCACCACAACCAGGAAACATTGGGATGGCTACACCTTC
CASTTTRKHWDGYTF
>once|TRBD2|TRBV4-2|TRBJ2-1
TGTGCCAGCAGCCAAGAGCTAGCGGGATACAATGAGCAGTTCTTC
CASSQELAGYNEQFF
>.|.|TRBV28|TRBJ1-5
TGTGCCAGCAGTTATGTACCGGATCAGCCCCAGCATTTT
CASSYVPDQPQHF
>.|.|TRBV6-1|TRBJ1-4
TGTGCCAGCAGTGAAAGGGGTGTTTGGCTGTTTTTT
CASSERGVWLFF
>.|.|TRBV19|TRBJ1-3
TGTGCCAGTAGTTCTCGACTGATGAACTCTGGAAACACCATATATTTT
CASSSRLMNSGNTIYF
>.|TRBD2|TRBV7-8|TRBJ2-1
TGTGCCAGCAGATACTCCCAGGGCGGGAGTTTCAACAATGAGCAGTTCTTC
CASRYSQGGSFNNEQFF
>.|.|TRBV9|TRBJ1-2
TGTGCCAGCAGCCCCCTTATTATCGGGGGGGGCTATGGCTACACCTTC
CASSPLIIGGGYGYTF
>once|TRBD2|TRBV7-9|TRBJ2-7
TGTGCCAGCAGCCCCACTAGCGGATACTACGAGCAGTACTTC
CASSPTSGYYEQYF
>.|TRBD1|TRBV6-5|TRBJ1-1
TGTGCCAGCAGGCCTCCGGGACAGGGGACTGAAGCTTTCTTT
CASRPPGQGTEAFF
>.|.|TRBV19|TRBJ2-5
TGTGCCAGTAGTAATCGAGCTCGAGAGACCCAGTACTTC
CASSNRARETQYF
>.|TRBD1|TRBV19|TRBJ1-5
TGTGCCAGTAGTCGCAGACAGGGGCTGCCCCGGCCCCAGCATTTT
CASSRRQGLPRPQHF
>.|TRBD2|TRBV19|TRBJ2-7
TGTGCCAGTAGTATAGATCCCTCCGGGACTAGCGGGAGGAGCGAGCAGTACTTC
CASSIDPSGTSGRSEQYF
>.|TRBD1|TRBV7-2|TRBJ1-1
TGTGCCAGCAGCTTAGAGAGGACAGGGTTTAGAGCTTTCTTT
CASSLERTGFRAFF
>many|.|TRBV6-6|TRBJ1-2
TGTGCCAGCAGTTACGAAGGGGCGCATGGGGGGACCTACACCTTC
CASSYEGAHGGTYTF
>.|.|TRBV7-8|TRBJ2-5
TGTGCCAGCAGCCAAACAGGGTCGGAGACCCAGTACTTC
CASSQTGSETQYF
>.|TRBD2|TRBV3-1/TRBV3-2|TRBJ2-7
TGTGCCAGCAGCCAACTTGCGGGAGGGCCTTCCGAGCAGTACTTC
CASSQLAGGPSEQYF
>.|TRBD1|TRBV4-2|TRBJ1-3
TGTGCCAGCAGCCATTCGACAGGGGGCTCAGGTGGAAACACCATATATTTT
CASSHSTGGSGGNTIYF
>.|TRBD2|TRBV28|TRBJ2-1
TGTGCCGGGGGGGTAGCGGGAGCCCGAGCCTCCTACAATGAGCAGTTCTTC
CAGGVAGARASYNEQFF
>.|TRBD1|TRBV6-1|TRBJ1-3
TGTGCCAGCAGTGAACAAGTCGGACAGGGAGGGAACACCATATATTTT
CASSEQVGQGGNTIYF
>few|TRBD1|TRBV27|TRBJ1-6
TGTGCCAGCAGCGACAGGGGGCGCTGGATCCATTCACCCCTCCACTTT
CASSDRGRWIHSPLHF
>.|.|TRBV4-1|TRBJ1-4
TGCGCCAGCAGCCAAGGGACACGTTCTGCAACTAATGAAAAACTGTTTTTT
CASSQGTRSATNEKLFF
>.|TRBD2|TRBV6-1|TRBJ2-3
TGTGCCAGCAGTGTGCCGAGACTAGCGGGAGTAGCAGATACGCAGTATTTT
CASSVPRLAGVADTQYF
>.|.|TRBV3-1/TRBV3-2|TRBJ2-5
TGTGCCAGCAGCCAAAACCAACCCACTAGCTCGGAGACCCAGTACTTC
CASSQNQPTSSETQYF
>.|.|TRBV28|TRBJ2-5
TGTGCCAGCACCTGGGGCAGACAGGCTTCGGAGACCCAGTACTTC
CASTWGRQASETQYF
>.|.|TRBV4-1|TRBJ1-5
TGCGCCAGCAGCCAAGAAGGAGGCAGTCAGCCCCAGCATTTT
CASSQEGGSQPQHF
>.|TRBD1|TRBV9|TRBJ2-5
TGTGCCAGCAGCGTAGGTGGCAGGGGGCAAGAGACCCAGTACTTC
CASSVGGRGQETQYF